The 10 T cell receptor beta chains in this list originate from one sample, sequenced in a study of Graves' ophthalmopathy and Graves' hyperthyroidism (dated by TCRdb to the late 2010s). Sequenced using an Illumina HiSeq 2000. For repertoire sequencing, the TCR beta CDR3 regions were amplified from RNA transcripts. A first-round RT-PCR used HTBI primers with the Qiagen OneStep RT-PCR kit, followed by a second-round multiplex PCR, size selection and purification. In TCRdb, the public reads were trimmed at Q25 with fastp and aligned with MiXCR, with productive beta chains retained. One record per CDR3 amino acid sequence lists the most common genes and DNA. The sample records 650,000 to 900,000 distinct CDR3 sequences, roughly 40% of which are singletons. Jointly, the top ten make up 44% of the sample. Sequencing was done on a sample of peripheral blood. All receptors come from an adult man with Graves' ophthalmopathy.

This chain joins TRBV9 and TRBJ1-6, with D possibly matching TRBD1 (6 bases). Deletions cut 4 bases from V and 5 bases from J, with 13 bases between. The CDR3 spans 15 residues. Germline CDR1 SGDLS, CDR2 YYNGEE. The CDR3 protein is CASSREDRNNSPLHF. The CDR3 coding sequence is TGTGCCAGCAGCAGGGAGGACAGAAATAATTCACCCCTCCACTTT.

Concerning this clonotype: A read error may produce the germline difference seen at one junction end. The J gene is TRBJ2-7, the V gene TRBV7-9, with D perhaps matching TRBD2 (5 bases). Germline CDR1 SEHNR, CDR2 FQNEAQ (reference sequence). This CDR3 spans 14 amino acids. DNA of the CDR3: TGTGCCAGCAGCTTGAGGACGAACACCGGGGAGCTGTACTTT. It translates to CASSLRTNTGELYF.

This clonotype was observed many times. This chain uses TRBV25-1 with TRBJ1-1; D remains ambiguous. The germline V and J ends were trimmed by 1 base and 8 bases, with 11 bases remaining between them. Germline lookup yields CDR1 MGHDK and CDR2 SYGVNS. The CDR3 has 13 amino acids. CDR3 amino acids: CASSEFAGKEAFF. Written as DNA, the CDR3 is TGTGCCAGCAGTGAATTCGCAGGAAAAGAAGCTTTCTTT.

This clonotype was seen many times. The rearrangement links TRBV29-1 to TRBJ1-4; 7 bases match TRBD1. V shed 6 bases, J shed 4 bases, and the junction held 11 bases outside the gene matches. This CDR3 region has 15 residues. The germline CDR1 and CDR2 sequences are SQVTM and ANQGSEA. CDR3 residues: CSVGDSSAINEKLFF. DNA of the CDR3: TGCAGCGTCGGGGACAGCAGTGCGATTAATGAAAAACTGTTTTTT.

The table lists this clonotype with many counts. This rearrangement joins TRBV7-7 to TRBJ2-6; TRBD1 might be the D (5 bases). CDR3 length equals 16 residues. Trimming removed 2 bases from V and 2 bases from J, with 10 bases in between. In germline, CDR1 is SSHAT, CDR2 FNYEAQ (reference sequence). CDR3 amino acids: CASSLSRVTGANVLTF. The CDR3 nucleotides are TGTGCCAGCAGCTTAAGCAGGGTTACTGGGGCCAACGTCCTGACTTTC. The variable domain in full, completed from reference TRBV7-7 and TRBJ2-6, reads GAGVSQSPRYKVTKRGQDVTLRCDPISSHATLYWYQQALGQGPEFLTYFNYEAQPDKSGLPSDRFSAERPEGSISTLTIQRTEQRDSAMYRCASSLSRVTGANVLTFGAGSRLTVL.

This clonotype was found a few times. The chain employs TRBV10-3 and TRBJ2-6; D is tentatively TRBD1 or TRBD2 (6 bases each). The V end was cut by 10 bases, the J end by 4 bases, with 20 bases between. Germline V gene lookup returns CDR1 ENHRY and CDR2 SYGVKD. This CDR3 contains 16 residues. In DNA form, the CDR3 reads TGTGCCAGCAGACCCGGGGGCCTCGTCGGGGCCAACGTCCTGACTTTC. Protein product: CASRPGGLVGANVLTF.

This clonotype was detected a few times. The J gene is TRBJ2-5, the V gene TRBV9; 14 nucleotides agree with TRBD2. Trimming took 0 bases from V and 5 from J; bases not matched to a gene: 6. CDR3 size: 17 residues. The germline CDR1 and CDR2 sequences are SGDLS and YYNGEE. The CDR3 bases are TGTGCCAGCAGCGTAGGCGGACTAGCGGGAGGTGGGGAGACCCAGTACTTC. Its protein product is CASSVGGLAGGGETQYF.

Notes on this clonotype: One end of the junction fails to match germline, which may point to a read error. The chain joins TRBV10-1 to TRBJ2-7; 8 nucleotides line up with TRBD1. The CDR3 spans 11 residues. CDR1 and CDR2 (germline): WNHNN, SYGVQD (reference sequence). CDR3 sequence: CATLRQGEQYF. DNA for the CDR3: TGTGCCACCCTCAGACAGGGGGAGCAGTACTTC.

DNA for the CDR3: TGTGCCACCAGTGACAGGGTGGGCGAGCAGTACTTC. Its translation: CATSDRVGEQYF. The chain has TRBV7-9 and TRBJ2-7; 7 bases are shared with TRBD1. The germline V gene encodes CDR1 SEHNR and CDR2 FQNEAQ (reference sequence). V lost 10 bases, J lost 6 bases, and 9 bases stayed unmatched. The CDR3 loop spans 12 amino acids.

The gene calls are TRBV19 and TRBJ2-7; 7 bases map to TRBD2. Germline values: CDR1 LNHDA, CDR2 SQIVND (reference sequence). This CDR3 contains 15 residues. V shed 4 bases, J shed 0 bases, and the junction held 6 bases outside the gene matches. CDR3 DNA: TGTGCCAGTAGTACGCGGGGGATATCCTCCTACGAGCAGTACTTC. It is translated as CASSTRGISSYEQYF.